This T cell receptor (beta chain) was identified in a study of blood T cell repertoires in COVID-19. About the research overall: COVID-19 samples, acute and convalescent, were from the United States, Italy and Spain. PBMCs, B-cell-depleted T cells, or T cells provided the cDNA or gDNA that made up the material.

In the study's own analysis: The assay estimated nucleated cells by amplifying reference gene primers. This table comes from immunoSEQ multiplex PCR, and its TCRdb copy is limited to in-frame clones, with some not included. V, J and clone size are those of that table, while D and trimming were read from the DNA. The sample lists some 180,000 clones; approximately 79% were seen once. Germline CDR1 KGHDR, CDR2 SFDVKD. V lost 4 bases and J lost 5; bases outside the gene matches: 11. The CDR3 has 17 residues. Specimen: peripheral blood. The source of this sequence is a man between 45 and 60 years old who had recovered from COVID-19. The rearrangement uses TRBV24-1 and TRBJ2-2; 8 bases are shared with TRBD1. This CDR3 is CATSEPATGAGTGELFF. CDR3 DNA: TGTGCCACCAGTGAGCCTGCGACAGGGGCAGGGACCGGGGAGCTGTTTTTT.